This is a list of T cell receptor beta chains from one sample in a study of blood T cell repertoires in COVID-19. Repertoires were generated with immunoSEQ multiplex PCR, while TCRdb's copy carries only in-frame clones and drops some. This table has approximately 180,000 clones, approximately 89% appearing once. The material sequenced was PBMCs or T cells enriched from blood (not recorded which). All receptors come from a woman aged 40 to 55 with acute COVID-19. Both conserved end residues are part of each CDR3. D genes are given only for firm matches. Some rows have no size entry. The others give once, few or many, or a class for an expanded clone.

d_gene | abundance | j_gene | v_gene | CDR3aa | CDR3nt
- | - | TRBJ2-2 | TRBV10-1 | CASSDSGTGELFF | TGCGCCAGCAGTGATTCCGGCACCGGGGAGCTGTTTTTT
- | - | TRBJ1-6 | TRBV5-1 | CASSVGEGQRNSPLHF | TGCGCCAGCAGCGTCGGCGAAGGACAGAGAAATTCACCCCTCCACTTT
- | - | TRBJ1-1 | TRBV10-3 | CATQISESTEAFF | TGTGCCACCCAAATCTCTGAGAGCACTGAAGCTTTCTTT
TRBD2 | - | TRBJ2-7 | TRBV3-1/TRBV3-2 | CASSRGRLAGLYEQYF | TGTGCCAGCAGCCGAGGGCGACTAGCGGGACTCTACGAGCAGTACTTC
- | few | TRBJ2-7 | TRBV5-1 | CASSLATGGWSGEQYF | TGCGCCAGCAGCTTGGCCACGGGTGGATGGTCGGGCGAGCAGTACTTC
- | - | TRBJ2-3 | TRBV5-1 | CASSPEGGYRTDTQYF | TGCGCCAGCAGCCCAGAAGGGGGATATAGGACAGATACGCAGTATTTT
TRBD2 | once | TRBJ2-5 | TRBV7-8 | CASAKGGVRFKETQYF | TGTGCCAGCGCTAAGGGAGGGGTCCGTTTTAAGGAGACCCAGTACTTC
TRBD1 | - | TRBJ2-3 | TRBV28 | CASTRTGLDSDTQYF | TGTGCCAGCACCAGGACAGGGCTTGATTCAGATACGCAGTATTTT
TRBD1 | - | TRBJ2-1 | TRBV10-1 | CASSLGQYSYNEQFF | TGCGCCAGCAGTTTGGGACAGTACTCCTACAATGAGCAGTTCTTC
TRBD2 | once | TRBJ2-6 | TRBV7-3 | CASSLHPSGGQSSGANVLTF | TGTGCCAGCAGCTTACACCCTAGCGGGGGCCAAAGCTCTGGGGCCAACGTCCTGACTTTC
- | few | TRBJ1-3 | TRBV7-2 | CASSLQGPLNGIYF | TGTGCCAGCAGTCTACAGGGACCTCTGAATGGCATATATTTT
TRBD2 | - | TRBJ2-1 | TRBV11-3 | CASSHDTSGLNEQFF | TGTGCCAGCAGCCATGACACTAGCGGACTCAATGAGCAGTTCTTC
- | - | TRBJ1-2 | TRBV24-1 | CATRAGDNSGYTF | TGTGCCACCAGGGCAGGGGACAATTCTGGCTACACCTTC
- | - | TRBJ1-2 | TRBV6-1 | CASSEGQQAYYGYTF | TGTGCCAGCAGTGAAGGACAGCAAGCGTACTATGGCTACACCTTC
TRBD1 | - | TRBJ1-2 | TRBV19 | CASSELTGEFNYGYTF | TGTGCCAGTAGTGAGCTCACAGGGGAATTTAACTATGGCTACACCTTC
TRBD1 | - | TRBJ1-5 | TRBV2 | CASRGHRGPSNQPQHF | TGTGCCAGCAGGGGACACAGGGGGCCAAGCAATCAGCCCCAGCATTTT
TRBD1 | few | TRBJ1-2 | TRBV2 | CASRRDRDYGYTF | TGTGCCAGCAGGCGGGACAGGGACTATGGCTACACCTTC
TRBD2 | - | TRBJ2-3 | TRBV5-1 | CASSPGTSGLDTQYF | TGCGCCAGCAGCCCCGGGACTAGCGGGTTAGATACGCAGTATTTT
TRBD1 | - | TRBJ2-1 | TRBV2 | CASSERDRGYNEQFF | TGTGCCAGCAGTGAACGGGACAGGGGTTACAATGAGCAGTTCTTC
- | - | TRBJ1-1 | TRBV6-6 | CASSYSQGKTEAFF | TGTGCCAGCAGTTACTCACAGGGAAAAACTGAAGCTTTCTTT
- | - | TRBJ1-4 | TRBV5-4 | CASRQDPTNEKLFF | TGTGCCAGCAGACAGGACCCAACTAATGAAAAACTGTTTTTT
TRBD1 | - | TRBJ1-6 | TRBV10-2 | CASRKTGLDPLHF | TGCGCCAGCAGAAAGACAGGGTTGGATCCCCTCCACTTT
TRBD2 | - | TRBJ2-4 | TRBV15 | CATSPHGRGVMKNIQYF | TGTGCCACCAGCCCCCATGGGCGGGGGGTTATGAAAAACATTCAGTACTTC
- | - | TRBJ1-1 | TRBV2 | CASRLQGIRNTEAFF | TGTGCCAGCAGGTTACAGGGTATCAGGAACACTGAAGCTTTCTTT